This TCR beta chain was observed in a study of early T cells in non-severe SARS-CoV-2 infection. In the study overall: The sequenced material was bulk RNA from unsorted whole blood, and its chains were unpaired. Whole-study results and caveats: Missing private and CD4 specificities, VDJdb matching favored anti-spike CD8 responses.

Trimming at V came to 1 base and at J to 5 bases, leaving 11 bases not matched to a gene. From germline, CDR1 is DFQATT and CDR2 SNEGSKA (reference sequence). This CDR3 is built from 15 residues. Molecules of cDNA were individually given unique molecular identifiers that were attached to them. TCRdb reanalysed the 5' RACE reads using MiXCR and keeps one entry per CDR3 protein. This table holds tens of thousands of distinct CDR3 sequences, approximately 11% found once. On this clonotype itself: The antigen is undetermined.

This clonotype was obtained from an adult who was a healthcare worker with PCR-confirmed SARS-CoV-2 infection or an uninfected control (not recorded which). The chain combines TRBV20-1 with TRBJ2-7, with 7 bases identical to TRBD1. Sequences were obtained from whole blood. Here the CDR3 DNA reads TGCAGTGCTAGAGTCGGAGCGGACAGGAGAGACGAGCAGTACTTC. Amino acid sequence: CSARVGADRRDEQYF.